The clone carrying this T cell receptor (beta chain) was detected many times. Its matching antigen is unknown. Using RNA transcripts as the source, TCR beta CDR3 regions were amplified. A set of HTBI primers served as the primers for a first-round RT-PCR of the TCR CDR3. Using its own MiXCR run on the multiplex PCR reads, TCRdb lists one record per CDR3 protein. Among roughly 350,000 distinct CDR3 sequences, about 14% were seen once, and the ten largest hold around 20%. This record belongs to a study of T cells in Graves' hyperthyroidism and ophthalmopathy. The CDR3 length is 15 residues. In germline, CDR1 is SGHDT, CDR2 YYEEEE. The trim removed 0 bases at V and 7 bases at J, leaving 6 bases unmatched. Study-wide points: Most clonotypes that expanded in the thyroid above 0.001 also showed up in blood.

The specimen sequenced was blood. The chain uses TRBV5-6 and TRBJ2-1; 8 bases map to TRBD2. This clonotype originated in a woman aged 25 to 45 with Graves' ophthalmopathy. CDR3 region: CASSLVGLVINEQFF. Here the CDR3 DNA reads TGTGCCAGCAGCTTGGTGGGACTAGTCATTAATGAGCAGTTCTTC.